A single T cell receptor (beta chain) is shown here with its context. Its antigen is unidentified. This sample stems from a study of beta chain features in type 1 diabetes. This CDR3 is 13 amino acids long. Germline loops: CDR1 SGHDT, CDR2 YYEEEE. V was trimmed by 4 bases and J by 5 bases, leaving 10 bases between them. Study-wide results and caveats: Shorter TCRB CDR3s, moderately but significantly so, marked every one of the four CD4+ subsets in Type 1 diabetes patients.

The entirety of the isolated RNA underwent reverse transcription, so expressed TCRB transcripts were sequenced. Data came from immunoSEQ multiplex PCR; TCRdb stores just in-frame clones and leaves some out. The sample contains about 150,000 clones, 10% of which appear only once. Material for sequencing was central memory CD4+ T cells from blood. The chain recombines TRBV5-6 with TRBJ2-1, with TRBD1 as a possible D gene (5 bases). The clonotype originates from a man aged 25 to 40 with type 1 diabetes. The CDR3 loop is CASSPGFDNEQFF. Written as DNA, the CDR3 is TGTGCCAGCAGCCCAGGGTTCGACAATGAGCAGTTCTTC.